This T cell receptor beta chain was sequenced for a study of radiation and T cells in renal cell carcinoma (dated by TCRdb to between 2020 and 2021). For the wider study: In total, roughly 51 samples underwent TCR beta sequencing: roughly 25 tumors plus 27 peripheral blood samples. Across all 50 or so samples, 4,016,671 unique CDR3 nucleotide sequences, encoding 2.5 million to 3 million unique CDR3 amino acid sequences, were identified. The final blood draw took place at 4 weeks after radiation, the same time as nephrectomy. Study-wide conclusions, independent of this receptor: In blood, the top tumor clonotypes increased from baseline to 2 weeks after radiation and then shrank by 4 weeks, which suggests a temporary expansion of tumor-resident clones. With a single-armed trial design, the study had no way to address how radiation dose or scheduling affects the TCR repertoire. Changes in the blood repertoire were not tracked past 4 weeks after treatment. No pretreatment tumor biopsies were available, so the baseline intratumoral presence of clonotypes could not be determined.

The sample's time point label, in plain terms: blood 4 weeks post-SBRT, at nephrectomy. The sample's treatment or condition label, in plain terms: 15 Gy SBRT to primary tumor, nephrectomy 4 weeks later. Samples were obtained from a clinical trial, in which 15 Gy stereotactic body radiation therapy was delivered to primary renal cell carcinomas and nephrectomy was performed 4 weeks later. To follow tumor-enriched clonotypes, peripheral blood was collected serially from radiation-treated patients at baseline and again at 2 weeks and 4 weeks after SBRT. Every patient had renal cell carcinoma of clear cell pathology. Genomic DNA for TCR sequencing was prepared using the QIAamp DNA Blood Mini Kit (Qiagen). The analyses included only samples that passed all quality control checks. As regards this clone: The antigen it recognizes is unknown. One base away there is no much larger clone; base qualities are not given.

The CDR3, from cysteine to phenylalanine, totals 16 residues. The kept DNA is CDR3 alone, 48 bases in frame from the first base. At the junction V is shortened by 4 bases and J by 3 bases, with 15 bases in between. From a lookup of the germline V gene, CDR1 and CDR2 are MNHNS and SASEGT. TCR beta libraries were generated from genomic DNA with the immunoSEQ kit, following the manufacturer's recommendations. To prepare libraries, a first multiplex PCR with proprietary primers was run, followed by a second PCR that added unique barcodes, and a bead cleanup was done after each round. Each sample batch included a kit-provided positive control reaction and a negative control reaction. The final libraries underwent checking on an Agilent 4200 TapeStation D1000 ScreenTape, volumetric pooling, and quantification by qPCR. Sequencing was performed on an Illumina NextSeq500 using a MidOutput 150-cycle cartridge, with 156 Read1 cycles, 15 Index1 cycles, and the kit custom primers. The pooled library was loaded at approximately 1 pM, and roughly 18% PhiX control was spiked in. Regarding the original processing steps: Vendor-processed data were analyzed in R, and a clonotype was defined as all T cells sharing the same CDR3 nucleotide sequence. For clone abundance analyses, frequencies were normalized to the 10,000 most abundant clones in each sample. Public T cell clones, which averaged fewer than five per sample, were excluded before analysis. An abundance difference of at least 32-fold between compartments was the criterion for calling clonotypes tumor-enriched or baseline blood-enriched. A beta-binomial differential abundance model was used to identify clonotypes that expanded or contracted between blood time points. The Baroni-Urbani and Buser coefficient was used to measure tumor-blood repertoire similarity, and groups were compared with two-tailed Wilcoxon tests in R. The table comes from immuneACCESS by way of TCRdb, which keeps in-frame sequences with V and J called. Part of the clones is missing from these tables; in studies checked, under half for an unresolved V gene and the rest for unknown reasons. V and J calls and clone size come straight from that table; D and trimming were deduced from the DNA. The table for this sample lists about 170,000 clones; about 87% of them were counted only once. The ten most abundant clones make up roughly 12% of the sample.

Sample: blood, taken from a patient whose treatment included radiotherapy and nephrectomy. Recombination linked TRBV6-1 to TRBJ2-2; a tentative D call is TRBD2 (5 bases match). The sequence derives from a woman in her forties or fifties with renal cell carcinoma. The nucleotide sequence reads TGTGCCAGCAGTGGGGAGCCGGTGGTGGACACCGGGGAGCTGTTTTTT. Translation gives CASSGEPVVDTGELFF.